The rows below give T cell receptor beta chains drawn from one sample of a study of blood T cell repertoires in COVID-19. Data came from immunoSEQ multiplex PCR; TCRdb stores just in-frame clones and leaves some out. The sample lists 130,000 or so clones, about 76% occurring once. Sequenced input: peripheral blood. These receptors all come from a woman in her sixties or seventies with active or convalescent COVID-19. CDR3s include the opening cysteine and the closing phenylalanine or tryptophan. Each record gives: J gene, D gene, V gene, clone size, CDR3 DNA, CDR3 protein. A D gene is named only where the DNA matches it firmly. Expanded clones are given a class, and other clones once, few, many or no size at all.

J: TRBJ2-5
D: TRBD2
V: TRBV28
size: .
DNA: TGTGCCAGCAGTGCGGGAGGAGCACGGGGCCAAGAGACCCAGTACTTC
CDR3: CASSAGGARGQETQYF

J: TRBJ2-3
D: .
V: TRBV28
size: .
DNA: TGTGCCAGCAGTCTACCCAAGCGACTCACAGATACGCAGTATTTT
CDR3: CASSLPKRLTDTQYF

J: TRBJ1-1
D: TRBD1
V: TRBV2
size: .
DNA: TGTGCCAGCGCTCGACAGGGGAGTTCGAACACTGAAGCTTTCTTT
CDR3: CASARQGSSNTEAFF

J: TRBJ2-3
D: TRBD2
V: TRBV28
size: .
DNA: TGTGCCAGCAGTCAGGGACTAGCGGGGAGCACAGATACGCAGTATTTT
CDR3: CASSQGLAGSTDTQYF

J: TRBJ2-6
D: TRBD1
V: TRBV5-8
size: .
DNA: TGTGCCAGCAGGGGACCGGGACAGATTATATCTGGGGCCAACGTCCTGACTTTC
CDR3: CASRGPGQIISGANVLTF

J: TRBJ2-3
D: TRBD2
V: TRBV29-1
size: .
DNA: TGCAGCGTCCGACTAGCGGGACGCACAGATACGCAGTATTTT
CDR3: CSVRLAGRTDTQYF

J: TRBJ1-1
D: TRBD1
V: TRBV29-1
size: .
DNA: TGCAGCGCCGCGACAGGGGGCCTGACTGAAGCTTTCTTT
CDR3: CSAATGGLTEAFF

J: TRBJ1-1
D: .
V: TRBV6-2/TRBV6-3
size: few
DNA: TGTGCCAGCAGTTACGGGCGGGTGAACACTGAAGCTTTCTTT
CDR3: CASSYGRVNTEAFF

J: TRBJ2-2
D: TRBD2
V: TRBV6-1
size: .
DNA: TGTGCCAGCAGTGAAAGGGTTAGCGGGGGGCCTGGCGGGGAGCTGTTTTTT
CDR3: CASSERVSGGPGGELFF

J: TRBJ1-6
D: .
V: TRBV19
size: .
DNA: TGTGCCACCGGCGGGGGCTATAATTCACCCCTCCACTTT
CDR3: CATGGGYNSPLHF

J: TRBJ1-1
D: TRBD1
V: TRBV5-1
size: .
DNA: TGCGCCAGCAGCTTGGGGGGACAGCCGAACACTGAAGCTTTCTTT
CDR3: CASSLGGQPNTEAFF

J: TRBJ2-2
D: TRBD1
V: TRBV5-1
size: .
DNA: TGCGCCAGCAGCTTCGGGGACAGGGGTGACACCGGGGAGCTGTTTTTT
CDR3: CASSFGDRGDTGELFF

J: TRBJ1-1
D: .
V: TRBV30
size: few
DNA: TGTGCCTGGAGTCGTCAGTTGAACACTGAAGCTTTCTTT
CDR3: CAWSRQLNTEAFF

J: TRBJ1-1
D: .
V: TRBV6-2/TRBV6-3
size: .
DNA: TGTGCCAGCAGTTACTCGAACAGGAACACTGAAGCTTTCTTT
CDR3: CASSYSNRNTEAFF

J: TRBJ1-2
D: .
V: TRBV19
size: few
DNA: TGTGCCAGTAGTATCGACAGGTTTCCTTATGGCTACACCTTC
CDR3: CASSIDRFPYGYTF

J: TRBJ2-2
D: TRBD1
V: TRBV18
size: .
DNA: TGTGCCAGCTCACCACAGGACAGGGGACTGAACACCGGGGAGCTGTTTTTT
CDR3: CASSPQDRGLNTGELFF

J: TRBJ2-1
D: .
V: TRBV7-8
size: .
DNA: TGTGCCAGCAGCTTAGCAGAGGGCCCCTACAATGAGCAGTTCTTC
CDR3: CASSLAEGPYNEQFF

J: TRBJ1-1
D: TRBD1
V: TRBV5-1
size: .
DNA: TGCGCCAGCGGACAGGGGTCCCGCAACACTGAAGCTTTCTTT
CDR3: CASGQGSRNTEAFF

J: TRBJ2-7
D: .
V: TRBV11-2
size: .
DNA: TGTGCCAGCAGCTTATCAGGAATCGGAACAGGGACAACCTACGAGCAGTACTTC
CDR3: CASSLSGIGTGTTYEQYF

J: TRBJ2-6
D: TRBD1
V: TRBV30
size: .
DNA: TGTGCCTGGAGAGCGGACAGGGTATTCTCTGGGGCCAACGTCCTGACTTTC
CDR3: CAWRADRVFSGANVLTF

J: TRBJ2-3
D: TRBD1
V: TRBV7-2
size: .
DNA: TGTGCCAGCAGCCGGGACAGCTACACAGATACGCAGTATTTT
CDR3: CASSRDSYTDTQYF

J: TRBJ1-5
D: TRBD1
V: TRBV10-3
size: .
DNA: TGTGCCATCAGTGGGGACAGCCATCAGCCCCAGCATTTT
CDR3: CAISGDSHQPQHF

J: TRBJ1-6
D: TRBD1
V: TRBV2
size: few
DNA: TGTGCCAGCAGGGGACAGGGGGCCTATAATTCACCCCTCCACTTT
CDR3: CASRGQGAYNSPLHF

J: TRBJ2-5
D: TRBD2
V: TRBV14
size: .
DNA: TGTGCCAGCAGCCAAGATAATTCTCTAGCGGGATACGAGACCCAGTACTTC
CDR3: CASSQDNSLAGYETQYF

J: TRBJ1-2
D: TRBD1
V: TRBV5-4
size: .
DNA: TGTGCCAGCAGCTCAGGACAGGGGGCGGTTGGCTACACCTTC
CDR3: CASSSGQGAVGYTF

J: TRBJ1-4
D: TRBD1
V: TRBV3-1/TRBV3-2
size: .
DNA: TGTGCCAGCAGCCGAAGACAGACAGGGGGAAATGAAAAACTGTTTTTT
CDR3: CASSRRQTGGNEKLFF

J: TRBJ2-1
D: TRBD2
V: TRBV19
size: .
DNA: TGTGCCAGTAGTTTCCTAGCGGGGGGCCGAAATGAGCAGTTCTTC
CDR3: CASSFLAGGRNEQFF

J: TRBJ1-1
D: TRBD1
V: TRBV18
size: once
DNA: TGTGCCAGCTCACCCGGACAGGAGGTAACTGAAGCTTTCTTT
CDR3: CASSPGQEVTEAFF